Below, 24 T cell receptor beta chains from the same sample are listed, as sequenced in a study of blood T cell repertoires in COVID-19. Profiled with immunoSEQ multiplex PCR; TCRdb holds only in-frame clones, not every one. The sample has around 100,000 clones, over 75% seen once; the top ten hold over 4.5%. Sequencing used peripheral blood. Receptors originate from a man aged 50 or older with acute or convalescent COVID-19.

The rearrangement links TRBV5-4 to TRBJ2-6, with 9 bases lining up with TRBD1. The germline V gene encodes CDR1 SGHNT and CDR2 YYREEE (reference sequence). The CDR3 loop spans 16 amino acids. V lost 2 bases, J lost 1 base, and 1 base stayed unmatched. The CDR3 region is CASSLDRGSGANVLTF. The CDR3 DNA reads as TGTGCCAGCAGCTTAGACAGGGGGTCTGGGGCCAACGTCCTGACTTTC.

The chain has TRBV2 and TRBJ1-2, with 7 bases aligning to TRBD1. With V trimmed by 5 bases and J by 4 bases, 10 bases remained unmatched. The CDR3 is 15 amino acids. CDR1 and CDR2 (germline): SNHLY, FYNNEI. DNA for the CDR3: TGTGCCAGCAGTTTGTTCGGACAGGTCGTCTATGGCTACACCTTC. Translation: CASSLFGQVVYGYTF.

J is TRBJ1-1 and V is TRBV7-2, with 9 bases matching TRBD1. This CDR3 region has 15 residues. The V segment lost 5 bases and the J segment 3 bases; nucleotides outside the gene matches: 7. The germline V gene has CDR1 SGHTA and CDR2 FQGNSA. The CDR3 DNA follows: TGTGCCAGCAGCATATTGACAGGGGGGGACACTGAAGCTTTCTTT. Its protein product is CASSILTGGDTEAFF.

V usage is TRBV5-1 and J usage is TRBJ2-5; the match to TRBD2 covers 8 bases. CDR1 and CDR2 from the germline V gene are SGHRS and YFSETQ. The CDR3 is 16 residues long. V lost 3 bases and J lost 5; bases outside the gene matches: 12. The CDR3: CASSSPGTSNRETQYF. CDR3 nucleotides: TGCGCCAGCAGCTCCCCCGGGACTAGTAATCGTGAGACCCAGTACTTC.

The chain couples TRBV15 to TRBJ1-5, with a tentative D call TRBD1 (5 bases). V was cut by 6 bases and J by 6 bases, with 12 bases left in between. CDR1 LNHNV and CDR2 YYDKDF come from the germline V gene (reference sequence). The CDR3 runs to 13 residues. In DNA, the CDR3 is TGTGCCACCAGAGCCGGGGGGGGTCAGCCCCAGCATTTT. Its protein product is CATRAGGGQPQHF.

The chain combines TRBV6-6 with TRBJ2-5, with D unclear. Deletions cut 0 bases from V and 3 bases from J, with 8 bases between. The germline V gene encodes CDR1 MNHNY and CDR2 SVGAGI (reference sequence). The CDR3 loop spans 14 amino acids. The CDR3 sequence is CASSYSRQKETQYF. The CDR3 nucleotides read TGTGCCAGCAGTTACTCGAGGCAGAAAGAGACCCAGTACTTC.

V usage is TRBV6-6 and J usage is TRBJ2-2, with 12 bases aligning to TRBD2. This CDR3 is built from 15 residues. Germline V lookup: CDR1 MNHNY, CDR2 SVGAGI (reference sequence). The ends lost 5 bases at V and 5 bases at J; junction bases unmatched: 3. The CDR3 loop is CASSTTSGRTGELFF. CDR3 bases: TGTGCCAGCAGTACGACTAGCGGGAGAACCGGGGAGCTGTTTTTT.

The chain carries TRBV7-2 and TRBJ2-1, with 9 bases fitting TRBD2. Germline CDR1 SGHTA, CDR2 FQGNSA. V trimming: 5 bases; J trimming: 7 bases; junction bases outside the gene matches: 12. The length of the CDR3 is 16 residues. Written as DNA, the CDR3 is TGTGCCAGCAGCCCGGTGGGGCTAGCGGGATTTAATGAGCAGTTCTTC. Its translation: CASSPVGLAGFNEQFF.

The J gene is TRBJ1-5, the V gene TRBV28, with D perhaps matching TRBD1 (5 bases). CDR3 length: 15 residues. From germline, CDR1 is MDHEN and CDR2 SYDVKM. V lost 7 bases, J lost 7 bases, and 20 bases lay in between. CDR3 sequence reads: CASIRQGVMGQPQHF. CDR3 nucleotide sequence: TGTGCCAGCATCAGGCAAGGGGTAATGGGCCAGCCCCAGCATTTT.

The chain recombines TRBV11-3 with TRBJ2-7, with D perhaps matching TRBD2 (7 bases). Trimming shortened V by 5 bases and J by 2 bases, and 13 bases separated the two germline ends. Germline V gives CDR1 SGHNT, CDR2 YENEEA. The CDR3 covers 14 residues. The DNA of the CDR3 is TGTGCCAGCAGCCCAGGGGCGGGGGCCTACGAGCAGTACTTC. Translation: CASSPGAGAYEQYF.

This chain joins TRBV19 and TRBJ1-6; TRBD1 might be the D (6 bases). V lost 5 bases, J lost 7 bases, and 9 bases lay in between. The CDR3 loop spans 13 amino acids. Per the germline V gene, CDR1 is LNHDA and CDR2 is SQIVND (reference sequence). CDR3 sequence (DNA): TGTGCCAGTAGTGTCCAGGGGAATTCACCCCTCCACTTT. It yields the protein CASSVQGNSPLHF.

The V call is TRBV30, the J call TRBJ1-3; D unresolved. V lost 0 bases to trimming and J lost 0 bases, with 3 bases between them. Per the germline V gene, CDR1 is GTSNPN and CDR2 is SVGIG (reference sequence). The CDR3 length is 13 residues. The CDR3 spells CAWSVLSGNTIYF. CDR3 nucleotide sequence: TGTGCCTGGAGTGTACTCTCTGGAAACACCATATATTTT.

The chain uses TRBV20-1 and TRBJ2-3; TRBD2 matches 14 bases. Per the germline V gene, CDR1 is DFQATT and CDR2 is SNEGSKA (reference sequence). This CDR3 is built from 15 residues. V lost 6 bases and J lost 3; bases outside the gene matches: 5. The chain's CDR3 is CSASGTSGSTDTQYF. CDR3 bases: TGCAGTGCCAGTGGGACTAGCGGGAGTACAGATACGCAGTATTTT.

The CDR3 region is CASSLRQGRGNIQYF. Written as DNA, the CDR3 is TGTGCCAGCAGCTTACGACAGGGACGCGGAAACATTCAGTACTTC. This chain joins TRBV11-3 and TRBJ2-4; 7 bases line up with TRBD1. The CDR3 is 15 amino acids. The germline V gene encodes CDR1 SGHNT and CDR2 YENEEA. Unmatched junction bases numbered 7, after V lost 2 bases and J lost 6 bases.

This chain connects TRBV10-3 to TRBJ1-3; D is unresolved. The V end lost 10 bases, the J end lost 0 bases, and 13 bases lay between the germline ends. Germline assignment: CDR1 ENHRY and CDR2 SYGVKD. The CDR3 sequence is 14 residues long. The CDR3 sequence is CATNQVSSGNTIYF. Here the CDR3 DNA reads TGTGCCACTAATCAGGTTAGCTCTGGAAACACCATATATTTT.

V is TRBV4-2 and J is TRBJ2-1; the match to TRBD2 covers 9 bases. CDR3 length: 15 amino acids. Germline CDR1 LGHNA, CDR2 YNFKEQ. The J segment lost 5 bases and the V segment lost 1 base, leaving 3 bases of the junction unmatched. CDR3: CASSQGLAEHNEQFF. The CDR3 DNA sequence: TGTGCCAGCAGCCAAGGACTAGCGGAACACAATGAGCAGTTCTTC.

The rearrangement joins TRBV7-6 to TRBJ2-3, with D possibly TRBD2 on 5 matching bases. The length of the CDR3 is 17 residues. Deletions cut 4 bases from V and 2 bases from J, with 19 bases between. Per germline, CDR1 SGHVS and CDR2 FNYEAQ. The CDR3 DNA is TGTGCCAGCAGCTCAAGGTTGGTGGGAGCGATCACAGATACGCAGTATTTT. It encodes CASSSRLVGAITDTQYF.

This chain connects TRBV6-5 to TRBJ1-1; TRBD1 matches 10 bases. The germline V gene encodes CDR1 MNHEY and CDR2 SVGAGI. CDR3 length: 12 residues. V shed 6 bases and J 7 bases; nucleotides not matched to a gene: 2. The CDR3 is CASSRTGGEAFF. The DNA of the CDR3 is TGTGCCAGCAGCAGGACAGGGGGTGAAGCTTTCTTT.

V and J are TRBV11-2 and TRBJ2-3; TRBD2 matches at 13 bases. V lost 8 bases and J lost 6; bases outside the gene matches: 17. The CDR3 consists of 18 residues. Germline V CDR1 and CDR2: SGHAT, FQNNGV. The CDR3 bases are TGTGCCAGCGGCACTAGCGGGAGGGCTGCCGGTCATACCGATACGCAGTATTTT. Protein sequence: CASGTSGRAAGHTDTQYF.

This chain joins TRBV27 and TRBJ2-7; 7 bases match TRBD2. The CDR3 totals 16 residues. From germline, CDR1 is MNHEY and CDR2 SMNVEV (reference sequence). J lost 5 bases, V lost 5 bases, and 15 bases had no gene match. The CDR3 DNA reads TGTGCCAGCAGTCCCTATGAGGCGGGAGTGGACCACGAGCAGTACTTC. It translates to CASSPYEAGVDHEQYF.

The chain recombines TRBV28 with TRBJ2-2; D might be TRBD1 (6 bases). From germline, CDR1 is MDHEN and CDR2 SYDVKM. This CDR3 contains 16 residues. The CDR3 coding sequence is TGTGGGGCGAGTCTTCGACAGGTTTCGAACACCGGGGAGCTGTTTTTT. Protein product: CGASLRQVSNTGELFF.

This chain uses TRBV30 with TRBJ2-1; 7 bases map to TRBD2. Germline CDR1 GTSNPN, CDR2 SVGIG (reference sequence). Trimming took 0 bases from V and 2 from J; bases not matched to a gene: 4. This CDR3 is built from 15 residues. The CDR3: CAWSVAGVAYNEQFF. CDR3 nucleotides: TGTGCCTGGAGTGTCGCGGGAGTGGCCTACAATGAGCAGTTCTTC.

The V call is TRBV6-6, the J call TRBJ2-3, with 11 bases aligning to TRBD2. CDR1 and CDR2 (germline): MNHNY, SVGAGI (reference sequence). V dropped 7 bases and J dropped 4; count of bases not matched to a gene: 7. The CDR3 is 15 residues long. For the CDR3, the DNA is TGTGCCAGCAACAGACTAGCGGGATGGGCAGATACGCAGTATTTT. Its translation: CASNRLAGWADTQYF.

The chain carries TRBV7-9 and TRBJ1-5, with D possibly matching TRBD1 (6 bases). V dropped 5 bases and J dropped 3 bases, with 8 bases sitting between them. Germline values: CDR1 SEHNR, CDR2 FQNEAQ (reference sequence). CDR3 size: 13 residues. The CDR3 coding sequence is TGTGCCAGCAGCAGACAGGCCAATCAGCCCCAGCATTTT. It encodes CASSRQANQPQHF.